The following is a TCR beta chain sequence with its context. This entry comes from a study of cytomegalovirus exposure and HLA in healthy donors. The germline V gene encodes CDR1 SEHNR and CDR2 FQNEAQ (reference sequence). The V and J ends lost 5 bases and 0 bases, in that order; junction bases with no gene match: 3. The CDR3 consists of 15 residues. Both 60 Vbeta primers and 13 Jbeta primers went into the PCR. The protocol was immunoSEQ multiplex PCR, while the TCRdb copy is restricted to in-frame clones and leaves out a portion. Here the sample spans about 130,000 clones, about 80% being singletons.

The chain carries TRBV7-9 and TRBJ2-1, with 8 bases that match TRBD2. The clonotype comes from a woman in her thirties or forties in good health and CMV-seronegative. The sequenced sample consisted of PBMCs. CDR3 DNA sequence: TGTGCCAGCAGCCCAGGACTAGCCTCCTACAATGAGCAGTTCTTC. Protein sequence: CASSPGLASYNEQFF.